The sequence of this T cell receptor beta chain was determined in a study of T cells after yellow fever vaccination. Background on the study: Preparing low-cell-number fractions relied on SMART-Seq v4 Ultra Low Input.

CDR3 length: 18 amino acids. Germline lookup yields CDR1 SGHDT and CDR2 YYEEEE. Trimming cost V 3 bases and J 0 bases; bases outside gene matches: 6. This clonotype occurred a few times. The antigen is undetermined. Study-wide points: Weaker overall, the secondary response nonetheless peaked faster (day 5 versus 15). FACS-sorted repertoires could harbor abundant contaminating bulk-population clonotypes.

Universal primer sites and UMIs were introduced during 5'RACE template-switching synthesis of TCR cDNA. Via MiXCR, TCRdb re-called the 5' RACE reads, giving one row per CDR3 protein. This sample has some 340,000 distinct CDR3 sequences, with around 10% found just once. The specimen comprised CD4+ T cells sorted from PBMCs, sampled 45 days after the yellow fever booster vaccination. The rearrangement uses TRBV5-6 and TRBJ2-1; TRBD2 matches at 13 bases. This TCR derives from a young man who received the YFV17D yellow fever vaccine. For the CDR3, the DNA is TGTGCCAGCAGCTGGGGACTAGCGGGGCCCAGCTCCTACAATGAGCAGTTCTTC. Its translation is CASSWGLAGPSSYNEQFF. Supplemented by reference TRBV5-6 and TRBJ2-1, the full variable domain reads DAGVTQSPTHLIKTRGQQVTLRCSPKSGHDTVSWYQQALGQGPQFIFQYYEEEERQRGNFPDRFSGHQFPNYSSELNVNALLLGDSALYLCASSWGLAGPSSYNEQFFGPGTRLTVL.